The clone carrying this T cell receptor beta chain was detected only a few times. Antigen unknown. The data were taken from a study of shared clonotypes between healthy human individuals. Study-wide context: Sampling drew on donors who were two women and three men aged 18 to 49.

General observations from the study: Non-shared clonotypes had lower generation probabilities than clonotypes shared by all four sorted-subset donors.

Deep level was the assay's run setting. Using immunoSEQ multiplex PCR, the repertoire was profiled, and TCRdb retains in-frame clones only, with some absent. This sample has about 1.1 million clones, with approximately 80% found just once. The split of CD4+ cells yielded CD45RA+ naive and CD45RA-negative memory subsets. This CDR3 is 13 amino acids long. V dropped 3 bases and J dropped 6 bases, with 9 bases sitting between them. Germline V gene sequence: CDR1 MNHNS, CDR2 SASEGT. The V and J genes are TRBV6-1 and TRBJ2-4; unclear D gene. Specimen: memory CD4+ T cells from PBMCs. Described subset: CD45RA-negative fraction. The clonotype was recovered from a man between 18 and 35 years old in good health. Some clones in this sample may be carry-over from other donors' samples. The CDR3 loop reads CASSDLGRNIQYF. In DNA form, the CDR3 reads TGTGCCAGCAGTGATTTGGGCCGAAACATTCAGTACTTC.